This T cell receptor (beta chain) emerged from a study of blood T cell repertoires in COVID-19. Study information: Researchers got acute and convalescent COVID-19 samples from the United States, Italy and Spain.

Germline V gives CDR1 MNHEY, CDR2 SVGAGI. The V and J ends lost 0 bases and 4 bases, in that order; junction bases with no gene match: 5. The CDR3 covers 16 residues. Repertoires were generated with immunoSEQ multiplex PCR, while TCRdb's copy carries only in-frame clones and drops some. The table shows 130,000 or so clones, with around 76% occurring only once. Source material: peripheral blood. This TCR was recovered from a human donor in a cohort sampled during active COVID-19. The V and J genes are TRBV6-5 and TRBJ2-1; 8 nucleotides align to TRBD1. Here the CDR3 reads CASSYSAGTGYNEQFF. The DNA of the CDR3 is TGTGCCAGCAGTTACTCGGCCGGGACAGGATACAATGAGCAGTTCTTC.